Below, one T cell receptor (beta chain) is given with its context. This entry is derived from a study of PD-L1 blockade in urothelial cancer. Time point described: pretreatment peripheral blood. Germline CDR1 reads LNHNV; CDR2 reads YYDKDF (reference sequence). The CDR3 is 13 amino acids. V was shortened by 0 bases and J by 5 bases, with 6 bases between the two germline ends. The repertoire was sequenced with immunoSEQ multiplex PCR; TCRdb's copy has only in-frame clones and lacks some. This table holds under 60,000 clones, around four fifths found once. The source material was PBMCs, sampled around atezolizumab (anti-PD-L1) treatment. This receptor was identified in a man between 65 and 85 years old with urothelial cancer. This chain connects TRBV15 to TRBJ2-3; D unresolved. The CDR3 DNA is TGTGCCACCAGCAGAGATGGCAAAGATACGCAGTATTTT. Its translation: CATSRDGKDTQYF.